One sample yielded the 6 T cell receptor beta chains listed below, sequenced in a study of cytomegalovirus exposure and HLA in healthy donors. In the PCR, 60 Vbeta and 13 Jbeta primers were used. Sequencing was performed with immunoSEQ multiplex PCR; in TCRdb, only in-frame clones are kept and a portion is missing. This sample has fewer than 200,000 clones, with roughly 87% found just once. The source material was PBMCs. These receptors were obtained from a young woman in good health and CMV-seronegative.

This chain joins TRBV30 and TRBJ1-2, with TRBD1 identical over 11 bases. This CDR3 comprises 13 residues. After removal of 4 bases from V and 8 bases from J, the junction contained 6 bases not matched to a gene. Per germline, CDR1 GTSNPN and CDR2 SVGIG (reference sequence). In DNA, the CDR3 is TGTGCCTGGACCCTGGGACAGGGGGGCGGCTACACCTTC. Protein: CAWTLGQGGGYTF.

As regards this clone: Other DNA variants within this sample encode the same CDR3. The chain carries TRBV9 and TRBJ1-6, with 7 nucleotides matching TRBD1. Per germline, CDR1 SGDLS and CDR2 YYNGEE. V lost 2 bases and J lost 7; bases outside the gene matches: 6. This CDR3 region has 15 residues. The CDR3 protein is CASSVTGTENSPLHF. The CDR3 nucleotides read TGTGCCAGCAGCGTGACCGGGACAGAGAATTCACCCCTCCACTTT.

Worth noting for this clone: One end of the junction fails to match germline, which may point to a read error. This same CDR3 is encoded by further DNA sequences in the sample. The chain carries TRBV5-1 and TRBJ1-6, with D possibly being TRBD1 (5 bases). The germline CDR1 and CDR2 sequences are SGHRS and YFSETQ. CDR3 size: 14 residues. CDR3 sequence: CASSLDSLNSPLHF. The CDR3 nucleotides read TGCGCCAGCAGCTTAGACAGCCTAAATTCCCCCCTCCACTTT. The whole variable domain, remainder taken from reference TRBV5-1 and TRBJ1-6, is KAGVTQTPRYLIKTRGQQVTLSCSPISGHRSVSWYQQTPGQGLQFLFEYFSETQRNKGNFPGRFSGRQFSNSRSEMNVSTLELGDSALYLCASSLDSLNSPLHFGNGTRLTVT.

This clone has just one count. The chain links TRBV11-2 to TRBJ2-1, with D perhaps TRBD2 (5 bases). Deletions cut 3 bases from V and 3 bases from J, with 18 bases between. Germline V CDR1 and CDR2: SGHAT, FQNNGV. The CDR3 covers 17 residues. The CDR3 here is CASSLAGGLPIYNEQFF. The CDR3 nucleotides are TGTGCCAGCAGCTTGGCCGGAGGTCTACCAATCTACAATGAGCAGTTCTTC.

This clone was seen once. This chain links TRBV27 with TRBJ1-2; tentatively, D is TRBD1 (6 bases). The CDR3 is 15 amino acids. V gave up 5 bases and J gave up 8 bases, with 21 bases separating them. Germline CDR1 MNHEY, CDR2 SMNVEV (reference sequence). DNA for the CDR3: TGTGCCAGCAGTAACCAGGACAGTTTCCTGAGGGGCTACACCTTC. Protein sequence: CASSNQDSFLRGYTF.

The rearrangement uses TRBV7-6 and TRBJ2-7; D may be TRBD2 (6 bases). The CDR3 is 16 residues long. V gave up 0 bases and J gave up 2 bases, with 14 bases separating them. Germline CDR1 SGHVS, CDR2 FNYEAQ. CDR3 loop: CASSLARSGETYEQYF. DNA for the CDR3: TGTGCCAGCAGCTTAGCCCGCTCGGGGGAAACCTACGAGCAGTACTTC.